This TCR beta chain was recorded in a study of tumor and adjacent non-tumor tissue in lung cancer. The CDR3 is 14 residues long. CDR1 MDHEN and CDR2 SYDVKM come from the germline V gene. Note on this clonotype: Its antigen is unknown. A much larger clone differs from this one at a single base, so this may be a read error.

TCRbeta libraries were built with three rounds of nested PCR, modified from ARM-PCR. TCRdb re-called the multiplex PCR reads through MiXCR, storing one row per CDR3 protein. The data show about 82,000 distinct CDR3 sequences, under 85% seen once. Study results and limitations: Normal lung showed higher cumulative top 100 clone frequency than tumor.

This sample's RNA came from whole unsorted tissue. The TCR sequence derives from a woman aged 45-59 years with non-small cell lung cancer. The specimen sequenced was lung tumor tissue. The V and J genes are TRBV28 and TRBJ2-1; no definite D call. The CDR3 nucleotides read TGTGCCAACAGTTACTACAGCTCCTACAATGAGCAGTTCTTC. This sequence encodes CANSYYSSYNEQFF.